This T cell receptor beta chain was identified during a study of blood T cell repertoires in COVID-19. Study summary: The samples span acute and convalescent COVID-19 from the United States, Italy and Spain. In each case, the material was cDNA or gDNA derived from T cells, B-cell-depleted T cells, or PBMCs.

In the authors' methods: The assay estimated nucleated cells by amplifying reference gene primers. Profiling relied on immunoSEQ multiplex PCR, and the TCRdb table lists in-frame clones only, not all of them. The DNA gave D and trimming, while V, J and clone size come from that table. The data contain approximately 200,000 clones, approximately 89% of them singletons. Per germline, CDR1 LGHNT and CDR2 FRNRAP. This CDR3 has 13 residues. Trimming removed 1 base from V and 10 bases from J, with 13 bases in between. The clonotype comes from a woman in her 30s with acute or convalescent COVID-19. The sample comprised peripheral blood. This chain uses TRBV12-5 with TRBJ1-2, with D hard to call. The CDR3 here is CASGLESGVSYTF. DNA of the CDR3: TGTGCTAGTGGTTTGGAAAGCGGGGTCTCCTACACCTTC.